Given below is one TCR beta chain in context. The antigen is undetermined. At one of its ends the junction is not consistent with the germline gene, which may arise from a read error. The CDR3 runs to 16 residues. Germline CDR1 and CDR2: SEHNR and FQNEAQ (reference sequence). Among the exclusions were patients with other autoimmune diseases, uncontrolled infections, pregnancy or lactation. The record originates from a study of Graves' ophthalmopathy and Graves' hyperthyroidism. Study-wide results and caveats: Progression of ophthalmopathy was predicted by the model with around 68% sensitivity and around 77% specificity. Also, most clonotypes expanded in the thyroid above 0.001 frequency appeared in blood. Ophthalmopathy cases were distinguished from stable hyperthyroidism by a 13-signature model, reaching about 90% sensitivity and around 77% specificity.

CDR3 regions of TCR beta were amplified from RNA transcripts. After a first-round RT-PCR with HTBI primers, a second-round multiplex PCR was run. Using its own MiXCR run on the multiplex PCR reads, TCRdb lists one record per CDR3 protein. The sample lists 450,000 to 600,000 distinct CDR3 sequences; approximately 35% were seen once. J is TRBJ2-6 and V is TRBV7-9, with 9 bases lining up with TRBD2. Sequencing was performed on peripheral blood or thyroid tissue (not recorded which). The source is an adult man with Graves' hyperthyroidism. The CDR3 nucleotides read TGTGCCAGCAGCCCCACCCGGGAAGCGGGGGGCAACGTCCTGACTTTC. It translates to CASSPTREAGGNVLTF.